The clone carrying this T cell receptor beta chain was counted at least ten times. Its antigen remains unidentified. Genomic DNA, serving as template, underwent TCR beta VDJ and CDR3 profiling. TCRdb reprocessed the reads with MiXCR, giving one entry per CDR3 protein. The table has roughly 160,000 distinct CDR3 sequences, 40% to 50% seen once. Individuals selected for sequencing had exhibited CD8+CD57+ cell expansion on flow cytometry. These data come from a study of CD8+CD57+ T cells in acquired aplastic anemia. Study-wide context: Sorted CD4+ and CD8+ cell DNA averaged roughly 3.2 ug.

Findings and caveats of the study: Simpson's diversity of CD8+ cells was not significantly different in patients compared with controls. There were twenty-nine CD8+ CDR3 sequences that occurred in both patients and controls.

J was trimmed by 2 bases and V by 0 bases; bases with no gene match: 10. Germline CDR1 and CDR2: LNHNV and YYDKDF (reference sequence). CDR3 size: 18 residues. This TCR was sampled from a human donor with aplastic anemia. This sequence joins TRBV15 and TRBJ2-5; 9 bases align to TRBD2. Sequencing input: sorted CD4+, CD8+, or CD8+CD57+ T cells (not recorded which) from PBMCs. The CDR3 is CATSRDRRASGIQETQYF. CDR3 DNA sequence: TGTGCCACCAGCAGAGATCGGAGAGCTAGCGGGATTCAAGAGACCCAGTACTTC.